This T cell receptor beta chain was obtained from a study of T cells in localized non-small cell lung cancer (dated by TCRdb to the early 2020s). Concerning the study at large: The study examined T cell repertoires in roughly 240 patients with early-stage NSCLC and compared tumors with uninvolved tumor-adjacent lungs. A mean age of 66.3 years was recorded for the NSCLC patients, of whom more than 120 were male and some 99 were female. All 240 or so NSCLC patients in the cohort were treatment-naive and had localized lung tumors that were resected. Results the study describes overall, beyond this receptor: Because multi-region sequencing of the tumors was not done, intratumor heterogeneity could not be ruled out. The highest T cell clonality was observed in uninvolved tumor-adjacent lung, where clonality exceeded that of tumor, suggesting that antigenic responses were more focused in uninvolved tumor-adjacent lung. Because of the exploratory design, TCR variables were selected using unadjusted p-values without false-discovery rate correction. Higher T cell density in blood was associated with longer overall survival, whereas higher clonality in adjacent lung was associated with shorter survival. A median of roughly 50 of the top 100 tumor clones turned up in the paired uninvolved adjacent lung, and some 27 of those clones also ranked among the top 100 of that same adjacent lung.

On this clone itself: The antigen it binds to is not known. Within one base of it there is no much larger clone, and no base qualities were kept.

The junction shows trimming of 6 bases on V and 3 bases on J, plus 14 bases between the germline ends. Including cysteine and phenylalanine, the CDR3 has 14 amino acids. Only the CDR3 portion is preserved as DNA: 42 bases, with reading frame beginning at the first base. As encoded in the germline V gene, CDR1 is MNHNS while CDR2 is SASEGT. TCR beta CDR3 regions were sequenced from DNA using the immunoSEQ Assay. Under the source paper's analysis protocol: To compute T cell density, TCR beta template counts were normalized to usable DNA, which was estimated by amplifying housekeeping genes. The preseqR package was used to estimate richness by extrapolating to 400,000 templates for PBMC samples and to 120,000 templates for tissue samples. Clonality was defined by subtracting Pielou's evenness from one. Tissue-enriched TCRs were identified through differential abundance testing performed on productive amino-acid clonotypes, with a minimum total count of 5 and an alpha of 0.1. The Jaccard Index and the Morisita Overlap Index were used to quantify repertoire overlap between compartments. GLIPH grouped TCR beta CDR3s together with public tetramer-defined viral CDR3s, and a viral motif had to include at least three viral sequences and show V-gene enrichment. TCRdb took over this immuneACCESS table, retaining in-frame rearrangements with V and J assigned. Such tables are incomplete; in checked studies, under half of the missing clones stem from an unresolved V gene, and the remainder is unexplained. The V and J calls and clone size come from that table; D and trimming were worked out from the DNA. This sample is represented by about 78,000 clones; 84% of them were singletons. The top ten constitute under 3.5% of the sample.

At diagnosis, tumor, uninvolved tumor-adjacent lung and peripheral blood were collected and then preserved as a mix of FFPE and fresh-frozen material. For TCR repertoire profiling, blood samples were analyzed in the form of peripheral blood mononuclear cells. The input for sequencing was peripheral blood, taken before any cancer treatment. The chain is encoded by TRBV6-1 joined to TRBJ2-5, with the D gene too uncertain to name. The clonotype originates from a man aged 40 to 70 with stage I lung adenocarcinoma. The sequenced DNA: TGTGCCAGCAGCTTCAAACTTATGGAAGAGACCCAGTACTTC. It is translated as CASSFKLMEETQYF.